These 24 T cell receptor beta chains were sequenced from one sample in a study of blood T cell repertoires in COVID-19. The assay was immunoSEQ multiplex PCR, and TCRdb's table has in-frame clones only and misses some. The repertoire holds about 280,000 clones, with roughly 85% as singletons. The sequenced sample consisted of peripheral blood. The receptors shown here come from a human donor in a cohort sampled during active COVID-19.

The chain has TRBV25-1 and TRBJ2-1; 8 bases map to TRBD2. J gave up 8 bases and V 4 bases, and 10 bases lay outside the gene matches. Germline V gene lookup returns CDR1 MGHDK and CDR2 SYGVNS. CDR3 length: 15 amino acids. The CDR3 here is CASSALADLRYEQFF. CDR3 bases: TGTGCCAGCAGTGCACTAGCGGATTTAAGATATGAGCAGTTCTTC.

This clone was seen only once. V gene TRBV3-1 (or the pseudogene TRBV3-2) combines with J gene TRBJ1-2; D might be TRBD1 (5 bases). The ends were cut back, 3 bases at V and 2 bases at J, with 10 bases in the middle. CDR1 is LGHDT, CDR2 YNNKEL, per germline (reference sequence). The CDR3 is 14 amino acids. The CDR3 coding sequence is TGTGCCAGCAGCCAGCGGGAGGGGAACTATGGCTACACCTTC. As protein: CASSQREGNYGYTF.

CDR3: CASSLSTGGNQPQHF. CDR3 DNA sequence: TGTGCCAGCAGTTTATCGACGGGGGGAAATCAGCCCCAGCATTTT. V and J are TRBV27 and TRBJ1-5; possible D gene TRBD1, 5 bases. CDR3 length: 15 residues. Trimming cost V 0 bases and J 4 bases, with 10 bases left between them. Germline V gives CDR1 MNHEY, CDR2 SMNVEV (reference sequence).

J is TRBJ2-7 and V is TRBV27, with D possibly TRBD2 on 5 matching bases. The CDR3 is made up of 16 amino acids. Trimming took off 4 bases at V and 0 bases at J, with 16 bases between the two ends. Germline V CDR1 and CDR2: MNHEY, SMNVEV (reference sequence). The CDR3 nucleotides are TGTGCCAGCAGTTCCCTAGGACTTCCCAGCTCCTACGAGCAGTACTTC. Its translation: CASSSLGLPSSYEQYF.

The rearrangement links TRBV11-3 to TRBJ2-1; D gene uncertain. The CDR3 is made up of 15 amino acids. The germline V and J ends were trimmed by 2 bases and 0 bases, with 8 bases remaining between them. Germline lookup yields CDR1 SGHNT and CDR2 YENEEA. The CDR3, as DNA: TGTGCCAGCAGCTTAACGACTGGCTCCTACAATGAGCAGTTCTTC. Translated, it gives CASSLTTGSYNEQFF.

The chain links TRBV28 to TRBJ2-7; D not certain. The CDR3 has 13 residues. V lost 5 bases and J lost 4, with 12 bases in between. CDR1 and CDR2 (germline): MDHEN, SYDVKM. The CDR3 reads CASSPPNVYEQYF. The CDR3 nucleotides read TGTGCCAGCAGTCCCCCCAATGTGTACGAGCAGTACTTC.

The genes are TRBV18 and TRBJ2-7; D not resolved. The ends were cut back, 2 bases at V and 1 base at J, with 9 bases in the middle. There are 14 residues in the CDR3. In germline, CDR1 is KGHSH, CDR2 LQKENI. CDR3 protein: CASSPGYISYEQYF. As DNA, the CDR3 is TGTGCCAGCTCACCAGGTTACATTTCCTACGAGCAGTACTTC.

This chain joins TRBV19 and TRBJ1-1, with D perhaps matching TRBD1 (5 bases). From germline, CDR1 is LNHDA and CDR2 SQIVND (reference sequence). The CDR3 is 13 residues long. V was shortened by 7 bases and J by 5 bases, with 14 bases between the two germline ends. CDR3 in DNA: TGTGCCAGTACTGGACATAGAAAAACTGAAGCTTTCTTT. Its translation: CASTGHRKTEAFF.

The chain joins TRBV11-2 to TRBJ2-4; D not resolved. Germline assignment: CDR1 SGHAT and CDR2 FQNNGV. The V end was cut by 1 base, the J end by 9 bases, with 4 bases between. This CDR3 region has 11 residues. The CDR3 protein is CASSLGGIQYF. The CDR3 nucleotides read TGTGCCAGCAGCTTAGGAGGCATTCAGTACTTC.

The rearrangement links TRBV5-1 to TRBJ1-2; TRBD1 is a possible D gene (5 bases). In germline, CDR1 is SGHRS, CDR2 YFSETQ. The V end was cut by 4 bases, the J end by 3 bases, with 13 bases between. The CDR3 has 14 residues. The chain's CDR3 is CASSVLSGDYGYTF. The CDR3 nucleotides read TGCGCCAGCAGCGTTTTATCGGGGGACTATGGCTACACCTTC. The variable domain in full, with the rest retrieved from reference TRBV5-1 and TRBJ1-2, is KAGVTQTPRYLIKTRGQQVTLSCSPISGHRSVSWYQQTPGQGLQFLFEYFSETQRNKGNFPGRFSGRQFSNSRSEMNVSTLELGDSALYLCASSVLSGDYGYTFGSGTRLTVV.

This clone has more than one count but fewer than ten. The rearrangement joins TRBV7-6 to TRBJ1-5; no clear D gene. Trimming took off 5 bases at V and 4 bases at J, with 12 bases between the two ends. The CDR3 covers 14 residues. Germline V gives CDR1 SGHVS, CDR2 FNYEAQ. The CDR3 DNA sequence: TGTGCCAGCAGCGCTATCGGGGTGAATCAGCCCCAGCATTTT. Its translation is CASSAIGVNQPQHF.

This chain joins TRBV5-1 and TRBJ2-2, with 12 positions matching TRBD1. The germline gives CDR1 SGHRS, CDR2 YFSETQ. V lost 5 bases, J lost 4 bases, and 6 bases stayed unmatched. CDR3 size: 16 residues. CDR3 loop: CASRGTGGLSTGELFF. CDR3 nucleotide sequence: TGCGCCAGCAGGGGGACAGGGGGCTTGAGCACCGGGGAGCTGTTTTTT. Complete variable domain (other parts from reference TRBV5-1 and TRBJ2-2): KAGVTQTPRYLIKTRGQQVTLSCSPISGHRSVSWYQQTPGQGLQFLFEYFSETQRNKGNFPGRFSGRQFSNSRSEMNVSTLELGDSALYLCASRGTGGLSTGELFFGEGSRLTVL.

V usage is TRBV7-2 and J usage is TRBJ2-7, with D tentatively TRBD2 (5 bases). Trimming pared 5 bases from V and 0 bases from J, leaving 14 bases between. This CDR3 spans 15 amino acids. Germline V gene data show CDR1 as SGHTA and CDR2 as FQGNSA. CDR3 amino acids: CASSVSGLPSYEQYF. As DNA, the CDR3 is TGTGCCAGCAGCGTATCCGGACTTCCCTCCTACGAGCAGTACTTC.

The chain employs TRBV7-8 and TRBJ2-7, with D possibly matching TRBD1 (6 bases). Deletions cut 6 bases from V and 1 base from J, with 25 bases between. Germline values: CDR1 SGHVS, CDR2 FQNEAQ. The CDR3 runs to 18 residues. CDR3 DNA: TGTGCCAGCAGACGCCCGGGACATGGCGCGTGGGATTCCTACGAGCAGTACTTC. Its translation is CASRRPGHGAWDSYEQYF.

CDR3 nucleotides: TGCGCCAGCAGCTTCGAGCGGCCGAACACCGGGGAGCTGTTTTTT. This gives the protein CASSFERPNTGELFF. The V call is TRBV5-1, the J call TRBJ2-2; a possible D gene is TRBD2 (5 bases). The CDR3 contains 15 residues. CDR1 and CDR2 (germline): SGHRS, YFSETQ. V was cut by 2 bases and J by 0 bases, with 8 bases left in between.

This sequence joins TRBV6-5 and TRBJ2-7, with 11 bases that match TRBD1. The CDR3 spans 15 residues. Looked up from germline, CDR1 is MNHEY and CDR2 is SVGAGI. The V and J ends lost 6 bases and 2 bases, in that order; junction bases with no gene match: 6. Here the CDR3 reads CASRAPGQGAYEQYF. In DNA, the CDR3 is TGTGCCAGCAGGGCCCCGGGACAGGGGGCCTACGAGCAGTACTTC.

V and J are TRBV7-2 and TRBJ1-1; no reliable D call. Germline CDR1 SGHTA, CDR2 FQGNSA. The V and J ends lost 0 bases and 0 bases respectively, with 5 bases between them. The CDR3 spans 14 residues. CDR3 sequence reads: CASSLASMNTEAFF. In nucleotides, the CDR3 is TGTGCCAGCAGCTTAGCGAGCATGAACACTGAAGCTTTCTTT.

The CDR3 sequence is CASSPRRNTGELFF. The CDR3 nucleotides are TGTGCCAGCAGCCCAAGGAGGAACACCGGGGAGCTGTTTTTT. The rearrangement links TRBV3-1 (or the pseudogene TRBV3-2) to TRBJ2-2; D gene unclear. CDR1 and CDR2 (germline): LGHDT, YNNKEL (reference sequence). The CDR3 totals 14 residues. V lost 4 bases and J 1 base, leaving 7 bases between the germline ends.

V is TRBV19 and J is TRBJ1-5; D uncertain. This CDR3 has 13 residues. V was trimmed by 4 bases and J by 5 bases, leaving 9 bases between them. From germline, CDR1 is LNHDA and CDR2 SQIVND (reference sequence). CDR3 nucleotide sequence: TGTGCCAGTAGTACCGAGAGGTATCAGCCCCAGCATTTT. Its protein is CASSTERYQPQHF.

Here the CDR3 reads CASSLADRTGVIYGYTF. The CDR3 bases are TGTGCCAGCAGCTTAGCCGACCGGACAGGAGTCATCTATGGCTACACCTTC. The chain is built from TRBV11-2 and TRBJ1-2; 7 nucleotides match TRBD1. Germline V lookup: CDR1 SGHAT, CDR2 FQNNGV. After removal of 1 base from V and 4 bases from J, the junction contained 12 bases not matched to a gene. The CDR3 consists of 17 residues.

This chain uses TRBV2 with TRBJ2-3; possibly TRBD2 for D (6 bases). Trimming left V 5 bases short and J 3 bases short, with 6 bases between. Germline V lookup: CDR1 SNHLY, CDR2 FYNNEI. This CDR3 comprises 12 residues. The CDR3 nucleotides are TGTGCCAGCAGTAGCGGGACAGATACGCAGTATTTT. Translation: CASSSGTDTQYF.

The chain carries TRBV18 and TRBJ2-3, with 9 bases aligning to TRBD1. V dropped 0 bases and J dropped 3; count of bases not matched to a gene: 10. From germline, CDR1 is KGHSH and CDR2 LQKENI. This CDR3 is built from 18 residues. The CDR3 here is CASSPPVRGTGRTDTQYF. CDR3 in DNA: TGTGCCAGCTCACCACCGGTTCGGGGGACAGGGAGAACAGATACGCAGTATTTT.

V usage is TRBV7-2 and J usage is TRBJ1-5; D not resolved. V lost 1 base and J lost 5, with 9 bases in between. In germline, CDR1 is SGHTA, CDR2 FQGNSA. The CDR3 consists of 14 residues. CDR3 sequence reads: CASSLGRADQPQHF. CDR3 DNA sequence: TGTGCCAGCAGCTTAGGTCGTGCGGATCAGCCCCAGCATTTT.

Details on this clone: One end of the junction varies from germline; a read error may be responsible. This chain joins TRBV7-2 and TRBJ1-5; D is uncertain. CDR3 length: 13 amino acids. Germline loops: CDR1 SGHTA, CDR2 FQGNSA. CDR3 bases: TGTGCCAGCAGCTTAGACAGCAGTCAGCCCCAGCATTTT. It is translated as CASSLDSSQPQHF.